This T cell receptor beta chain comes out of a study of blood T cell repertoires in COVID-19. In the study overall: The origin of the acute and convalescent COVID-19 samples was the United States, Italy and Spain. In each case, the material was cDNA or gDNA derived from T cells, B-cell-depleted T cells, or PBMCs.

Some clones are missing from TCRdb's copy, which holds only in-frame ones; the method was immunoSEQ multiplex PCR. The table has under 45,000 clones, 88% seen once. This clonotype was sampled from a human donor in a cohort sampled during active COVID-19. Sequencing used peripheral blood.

CDR3 coding DNA: TGTGCCAGCAGCCAGGACAGTTACAATGAGCAGTTCTTC. Translating it yields CASSQDSYNEQFF. V gene TRBV14 combines with J gene TRBJ2-1; a possible D gene is TRBD1 (6 bases). CDR3 size: 13 residues. Trimming stripped 3 bases from V and 4 bases from J, with 7 bases between. Germline values: CDR1 SGHDN, CDR2 FVKESK.